This is a list of T cell receptor beta chains from one sample in a study of blood T cell repertoires in COVID-19. Repertoires were generated with immunoSEQ multiplex PCR, while TCRdb's copy carries only in-frame clones and drops some. This sample yields roughly 250,000 clones, of which 65% to 85% are seen a single time; roughly 4.2% belongs to the top ten. Sequencing input: peripheral blood. The source is a woman in her thirties or forties with active or convalescent COVID-19. The CDR3 runs from the conserved cysteine through the conserved F or W. Fields, in order: CDR3 length, J gene, V gene, clone size, D gene, CDR3 protein, CDR3 DNA. D genes are given only for firm matches. Clone sizes are given selectively: once, few, many, or a class where the clone is expanded.

12	TRBJ1-6	TRBV12-3/TRBV12-4	-	TRBD1	CASSPGQGALHF	TGTGCCAGCAGTCCGGGACAGGGAGCCCTCCACTTT
11	TRBJ1-2	TRBV7-2	few	-	CASSLQLGYTF	TGTGCCAGCAGCTTACAGTTGGGCTACACCTTC
13	TRBJ1-5	TRBV12-3/TRBV12-4	-	-	CASSDSSNQPQHF	TGTGCCAGCAGTGACAGTAGCAATCAGCCCCAGCATTTT
12	TRBJ1-2	TRBV29-1	-	-	CSVETRVQGYTF	TGCAGCGTTGAGACCAGGGTCCAGGGCTACACCTTC
14	TRBJ1-5	TRBV18	few	-	CASSPTGREQPQHF	TGTGCCAGCTCTCCAACAGGGAGGGAACAGCCCCAGCATTTT
14	TRBJ1-2	TRBV6-5	-	-	CASSYSTGHYGYTF	TGTGCCAGCAGTTACTCGACAGGTCACTATGGCTACACCTTC
16	TRBJ2-3	TRBV2	-	-	CASSKGGGIGTDTQYF	TGTGCCAGCAGTAAAGGGGGGGGGATCGGGACAGATACGCAGTATTTT
14	TRBJ1-2	TRBV3-1/TRBV3-2	-	-	CASSQEFAGRGYTF	TGTGCCAGCAGCCAAGAATTCGCGGGGCGCGGCTACACCTTC
17	TRBJ1-5	TRBV7-8	few	-	CASSWETVPHSNQPQHF	TGTGCCAGCAGCTGGGAGACCGTTCCACATAGCAATCAGCCCCAGCATTTT
19	TRBJ1-5	TRBV23-1	-	-	CASKQQGMGGPYSNQPQHF	TGCGCCAGCAAACAACAGGGAATGGGGGGGCCTTATAGCAATCAGCCCCAGCATTTT
17	TRBJ1-2	TRBV6-1	-	-	CASSVPGWEYVNYGYTF	TGTGCCAGCAGTGTGCCAGGGTGGGAATATGTGAACTATGGCTACACCTTC
13	TRBJ1-5	TRBV19	-	-	CASTGDRNQPQHF	TGTGCCAGTACAGGGGATCGCAATCAGCCCCAGCATTTT
12	TRBJ2-3	TRBV7-9	-	-	CASSLDSGAQYF	TGTGCCAGCAGCTTAGACTCCGGGGCGCAGTATTTT
12	TRBJ1-1	TRBV6-5	few	-	CATGKRNTEAFF	TGTGCCACTGGTAAGCGGAACACTGAAGCTTTCTTT
16	TRBJ2-1	TRBV3-1/TRBV3-2	-	TRBD2	CASSQEYPGTTNEQFF	TGTGCCAGCAGCCAAGAGTACCCCGGGACTACCAATGAGCAGTTCTTC
13	TRBJ2-5	TRBV18	-	-	CASSPLQQETQYF	TGTGCCAGCTCACCATTACAGCAAGAGACCCAGTACTTC
13	TRBJ1-1	TRBV5-4	-	TRBD1	CASSSGTGGETFF	TGTGCCAGCAGCTCCGGGACAGGGGGCGAAACTTTCTTT
15	TRBJ1-1	TRBV2	-	-	CASRPTREANTEAFF	TGTGCCAGCAGACCTACCCGGGAGGCGAACACTGAAGCTTTCTTT
15	TRBJ1-1	TRBV5-4	-	-	CASSLGVSGNTEAFF	TGTGCCAGCAGTCTCGGGGTGTCAGGGAACACTGAAGCTTTCTTT
18	TRBJ1-2	TRBV6-1	-	-	CASSEAGSPRAGRYGYTF	TGTGCCAGCAGTGAAGCGGGTAGCCCCAGGGCAGGTCGCTATGGCTACACCTTC
13	TRBJ1-2	TRBV19	-	TRBD1	CASNGDRDYGYTF	TGTGCCAGTAATGGGGACAGGGATTATGGCTACACCTTC
15	TRBJ2-3	TRBV11-2	-	-	CASSLRPDWTDTQYF	TGTGCCAGCAGCTTACGGCCGGACTGGACAGATACGCAGTATTTT